A single sample is the source of the 11 T cell receptor beta chains below, sequenced in a study of blood T cell repertoires in COVID-19. The assay was immunoSEQ multiplex PCR, and TCRdb's table has in-frame clones only and misses some. The data show about 140,000 clones, with roughly 81% seen just once and approximately 9.4% held by the top ten. Sequenced: peripheral blood. The source is a woman between 50 and 59 years old with active or convalescent COVID-19.

Points on this clone: Other nucleotide sequences from this sample produce the same CDR3. This chain joins TRBV2 and TRBJ1-3, with unresolved D. CDR1 and CDR2 from the germline V gene are SNHLY and FYNNEI. The CDR3 extends over 14 amino acids. V lost 6 bases to trimming and J lost 0 bases, with 9 bases between them. CDR3 residues: CASSVPSSGNTIYF. The CDR3 nucleotides read TGTGCCAGCAGCGTACCGAGCTCTGGAAACACCATATATTTT.

This chain links TRBV16 with TRBJ2-7, with D perhaps TRBD1 (6 bases). Trimming stripped 4 bases from V and 6 bases from J, with 19 bases between. Per the germline V gene, CDR1 is KGHSY and CDR2 is FQNENV. The CDR3 extends over 15 amino acids. The CDR3 loop reads CASSRSGQGLGEQYF. As DNA, the CDR3 is TGTGCCAGCAGCCGGTCGGGACAAGGTCTCGGCGAGCAGTACTTC.

The gene calls are TRBV2 and TRBJ2-5, with TRBD2 matching over 14 bases. Looked up from germline, CDR1 is SNHLY and CDR2 is FYNNEI. This CDR3 is built from 15 residues. Germline trimming cut 6 bases from V and 7 bases from J; bases unmatched to any gene: 7. Here the CDR3 reads CASSATSGGAGTQYF. The CDR3 DNA reads TGTGCCAGCAGCGCGACTAGCGGGGGGGCAGGGACCCAGTACTTC.

This sequence joins TRBV2 and TRBJ1-6; D may be TRBD1 (5 bases). With 7 bases removed from V and 8 bases from J, the gap between germline ends came to 12 bases. Germline V gives CDR1 SNHLY, CDR2 FYNNEI. The CDR3 runs to 13 residues. The CDR3 sequence is CASNREGDSPLHF. The CDR3 region has the DNA TGTGCCAGCAACCGCGAAGGGGATTCACCCCTCCACTTT.

The genes are TRBV5-4 and TRBJ2-3, with D unclear. V dropped 0 bases and J dropped 0 bases, with 17 bases sitting between them. Germline CDR1 reads SGHNT; CDR2 reads YYREEE (reference sequence). The CDR3 is made up of 18 amino acids. CDR3 DNA: TGTGCCAGCAGCTTGGGGGCCGCCGGCGATACTAGCACAGATACGCAGTATTTT. It codes for CASSLGAAGDTSTDTQYF.

This clone has a handful of counts. V gene TRBV30 combines with J gene TRBJ1-6, with 7 positions matching TRBD1. J lost 6 bases, V lost 6 bases, and 11 bases had no gene match. This CDR3 is 15 amino acids long. In germline, CDR1 is GTSNPN, CDR2 SVGIG (reference sequence). Written as DNA, the CDR3 is TGTGCCTGCACCACAGGGGAAGGGGCTAATTCACCCCTCCACTTT. This gives the protein CACTTGEGANSPLHF. Full variable domain (missing parts from reference TRBV30 and TRBJ1-6): SQTIHQWPATLVQPVGSPLSLECTVEGTSNPNLYWYRQAAGRGLQLLFYSVGIGQISSEVPQNLSASRPQDRQFILSSKKLLLSDSGFYLCACTTGEGANSPLHFGNGTRLTVT.

The chain recombines TRBV28 with TRBJ1-5; 7 bases agree with TRBD1. This CDR3 contains 13 residues. With V trimmed by 6 bases and J by 6 bases, 5 bases remained unmatched. Germline values: CDR1 MDHEN, CDR2 SYDVKM. CDR3 residues: CASSSDRVQPQHF. CDR3 coding DNA: TGTGCCAGCAGCTCCGACAGGGTTCAGCCCCAGCATTTT.

The rearrangement uses TRBV6-2 or TRBV6-3 and TRBJ2-5; 8 bases map to TRBD1. V gave up 6 bases and J gave up 2 bases; unmatched junction bases: 2. The CDR3 extends over 13 amino acids. CDR1 is MNHEY, CDR2 SVGEGT, per germline. CDR3 DNA sequence: TGTGCCAGCAGCCGACAGGGGCAAGAGACCCAGTACTTC. Translating it yields CASSRQGQETQYF.

V is TRBV6-5 and J is TRBJ1-2; D is undetermined. The CDR3 totals 14 residues. V was clipped by 4 bases and J by 7 bases, with 16 bases between them. The germline V gene encodes CDR1 MNHEY and CDR2 SVGAGI. The CDR3 nucleotides are TGTGCCAGCAGTTTCGCAAGGGAGGGAGTTGGCTACACCTTC. Its translation is CASSFAREGVGYTF.

This chain uses TRBV2 with TRBJ2-7, with 14 positions matching TRBD2. The CDR3 covers 17 residues. Trimming took 5 bases from V and 5 from J; bases not matched to a gene: 11. Per germline, CDR1 SNHLY and CDR2 FYNNEI. The CDR3 DNA is TGTGCCAGCAGTCAAGAGGGTGGACTAGCGGGAGGACACGAGCAGTACTTC. It yields the protein CASSQEGGLAGGHEQYF.

V is TRBV6-2 or TRBV6-3 and J is TRBJ2-7; no firm D call. The CDR3 totals 14 residues. Per the germline V gene, CDR1 is MNHEY and CDR2 is SVGEGT. V was trimmed by 4 bases and J by 0 bases, leaving 10 bases between them. CDR3 sequence (DNA): TGTGCCAGCAGTTCGACATTCCTCTCCTACGAGCAGTACTTC. This codes for CASSSTFLSYEQYF.